This T cell receptor (beta chain) was profiled in a study of blood T cell repertoires in COVID-19. Study information: The origin of the acute and convalescent COVID-19 samples was the United States, Italy and Spain. The cDNA or gDNA used as material had been derived from T cells, B-cell-depleted T cells, or PBMCs.

The Seattle patients, enrolled during active infection, were followed longitudinally. How the authors handled the data: Amplification with reference gene primers provided the estimates of nucleated cell counts. Repertoires were generated with immunoSEQ multiplex PCR, while TCRdb's copy carries only in-frame clones and drops some. D and trimming come from the DNA, and the V and J calls and clone size come from that table. The data contain roughly 380,000 clones, around 89% of them seen just once; the ten biggest clones take up 1.5% to 1.9%. CDR1 is LGHNA and CDR2 is YSLEER in the germline V gene. V was clipped by 5 bases and J by 0 bases; unmatched bases: 5. The CDR3 totals 16 residues.

Sequencing was performed on peripheral blood. The receptor comes from a woman aged 40 to 50 with COVID-19, enrolled during active disease. The rearrangement links TRBV4-3 to TRBJ1-2; 11 nucleotides agree with TRBD1. In DNA form, the CDR3 reads TGCGCCAGCAGCTACGGGACAGGGGGGACTAACTATGGCTACACCTTC. It yields the protein CASSYGTGGTNYGYTF.